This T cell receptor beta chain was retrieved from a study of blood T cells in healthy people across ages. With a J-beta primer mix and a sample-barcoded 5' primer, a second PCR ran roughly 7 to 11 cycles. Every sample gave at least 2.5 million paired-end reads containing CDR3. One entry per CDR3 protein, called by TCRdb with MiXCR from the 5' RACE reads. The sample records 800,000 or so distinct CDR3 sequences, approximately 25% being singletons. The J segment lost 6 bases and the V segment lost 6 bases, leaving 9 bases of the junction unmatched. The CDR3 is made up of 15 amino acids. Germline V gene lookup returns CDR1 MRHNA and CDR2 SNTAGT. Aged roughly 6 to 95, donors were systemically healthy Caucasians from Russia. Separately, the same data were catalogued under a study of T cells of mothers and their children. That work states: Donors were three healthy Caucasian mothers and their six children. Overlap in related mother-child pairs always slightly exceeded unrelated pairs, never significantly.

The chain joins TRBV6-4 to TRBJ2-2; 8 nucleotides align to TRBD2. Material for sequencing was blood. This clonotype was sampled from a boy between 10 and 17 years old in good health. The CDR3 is CASSPGLAGPGELFF. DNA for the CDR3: TGTGCCAGCAGCCCGGGGCTAGCGGGCCCCGGGGAGCTGTTTTTT.